This T cell receptor (beta chain) stems from a study of vaccination effects on CD4 cells after COVID-19. A remark on this clone: Its matching antigen is unknown.

The CDR3 has 11 residues. The V end lost 7 bases, the J end lost 6 bases, and 8 bases lay between the germline ends. Germline-derived CDR1 and CDR2 are SGHRS and YFSETQ. ViraFEST used viral peptide pools to expand antigen-specific CD4+ T cells before sequencing. After around ten days in culture, the CD4+ T cells were isolated. Participants got two doses of BNT162b2 or mRNA-1273 vaccine. In the cultures, half the medium was exchanged for IL-2 medium on days 3 and 7. Measured with immunoSEQ multiplex PCR; TCRdb has only the in-frame clones, and not every one. The data contain around 26,000 clones, more than 65% of them singletons.

This chain uses TRBV5-1 with TRBJ1-5; D uncertain. Material: CD4+ T cells from PBMCs cultured with SARS-CoV-2 spike peptides, obtained after COVID-19 vaccination. The sequence derives from a human donor who received a COVID-19 vaccine. The CDR3 DNA sequence: TGCGCCAGCGCTCGGCTTCAGCCCCAGCATTTT. Protein product: CASARLQPQHF.